This T cell receptor beta chain was identified in a study of long-term antiretroviral therapy in people with HIV. Runs used v3.0 of the immunoSEQ assay and were done at survey level. The protocol was immunoSEQ multiplex PCR, while the TCRdb copy is restricted to in-frame clones and leaves out a portion. The table records some 20,000 clones, roughly 85% of them present only once. This clone was recorded only once. Antigen unknown. Regarding the study as a whole: Researchers lacked any data on ART adherence, viral resistance or therapy changes. Post-treatment diversity went higher with ART but stayed below transplant donor controls.

Inclusion required at least two post-ART and at least one pre-ART PBMC samples. V was shortened by 8 bases and J by 0 bases, with 8 bases between the two germline ends. The CDR3 runs 13 residues. Germline V gene data show CDR1 as SGHTA and CDR2 as FQGNSA. V is TRBV7-2 and J is TRBJ2-1; D not resolved. Source: unsorted PBMCs, taken 2.3 to 2.5 years after starting antiretroviral therapy. This sequence originates from a middle-aged man with HIV. CDR3 bases: TGTGCCAGCCAAGTTGACTCCTACAATGAGCAGTTCTTC. This translates into CASQVDSYNEQFF.